The clone carrying this T cell receptor (beta chain) has just a few counts. Its antigen remains unknown. Trimming removed 0 bases from V and 2 bases from J, with 8 bases in between. The CDR3 consists of 15 residues. The germline V gene encodes CDR1 MNHGY and CDR2 SVAAGI. It was template switching that added a universal primer site, and there were unique molecular identifiers on the cDNA. TCRdb reprocessed the 5' RACE reads via MiXCR and lists one record per CDR3 protein. In the table there are some 560,000 distinct CDR3 sequences, approximately 10% of which are singletons. The data belong to a study of identical twins. Broader study findings: Whereas memory repertoires showed no such difference, abundant cord blood beta clonotypes carried fewer insertions. Where beta out-of-frame sequences were concerned, excess twin sharing was weaker. These conclusions were based on statistical analysis (cross-sectional, not following the same donors).

These data were also filed under a second study, of yellow fever vaccine responses in identical twins.

The specimen sequenced was PBMCs. V and J are TRBV6-9 and TRBJ2-1; no definite D call. This receptor was taken from a woman between 18 and 29 years old in good health. The CDR3 sequence is CASSYSDPTYNEQFF. The CDR3 DNA follows: TGTGCCAGCAGTTATTCGGATCCCACCTACAATGAGCAGTTCTTC.